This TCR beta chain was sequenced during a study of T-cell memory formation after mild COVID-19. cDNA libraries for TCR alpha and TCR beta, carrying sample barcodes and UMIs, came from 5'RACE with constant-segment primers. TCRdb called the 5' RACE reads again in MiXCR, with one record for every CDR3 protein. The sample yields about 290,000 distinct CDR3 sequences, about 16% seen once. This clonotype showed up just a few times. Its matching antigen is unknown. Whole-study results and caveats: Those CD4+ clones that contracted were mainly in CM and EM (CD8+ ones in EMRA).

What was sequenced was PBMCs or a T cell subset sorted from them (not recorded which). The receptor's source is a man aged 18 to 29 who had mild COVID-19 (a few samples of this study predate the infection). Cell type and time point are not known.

The CDR3 sequence: CSARPSGGASHTGELFF. The CDR3 DNA reads TGCAGTGCTAGGCCTAGCGGGGGGGCGAGTCACACCGGGGAGCTGTTTTTT. The chain couples TRBV20-1 to TRBJ2-2; the match to TRBD2 covers 12 bases. The trim removed 3 bases at V and 3 bases at J, leaving 8 bases unmatched. The CDR3 extends over 17 amino acids. Looked up from germline, CDR1 is DFQATT and CDR2 is SNEGSKA (reference sequence).